The rows below give T cell receptor beta chains drawn from one sample of a study of blood T cells in healthy people across ages. MiXCR, applied by TCRdb to the 5' RACE reads, yields one record per CDR3 protein. This sample has 1.8 million or so distinct CDR3 sequences, with roughly 43% found just once. Sequencing input: blood. The receptors come from a human donor in good health. CDR3s include the opening cysteine and the closing phenylalanine or tryptophan. A D gene is named only where the DNA matches it firmly. Some rows mark clone size as missing; the rest say once, few, many or name a class of expanded clone.

>TRBJ2-3|TRBV12-3/TRBV12-4|TRBD2|NA|16
TGTGCCAGCAGCCTAGCGGGGGGACCGATCACAGATACGCAGTATTTT
CASSLAGGPITDTQYF
>TRBJ2-3|TRBV12-3/TRBV12-4|NA|NA|18
TGTGCCAGCAATGACCGTTTCGAACTCGTCCGTAGCACAGATACGCAGTATTTT
CASNDRFELVRSTDTQYF
>TRBJ2-5|TRBV29-1|TRBD1|NA|14
TGCAGCGTTGTTGAGACAGGGACAAGAGAGACCCAGTACTTC
CSVVETGTRETQYF
>TRBJ1-5|TRBV6-6|NA|NA|16
TGTGCCAGCACATCGGCGGGCAGTCTAAGCAATCAGCCCCAGCATTTT
CASTSAGSLSNQPQHF
>TRBJ2-2|TRBV6-2/TRBV6-3|NA|once|15
TGTGCCAGCAGTTACACTACCGGGGGAGACGGGGAGCTGTTTTTT
CASSYTTGGDGELFF
>TRBJ1-2|TRBV2|TRBD1|NA|13
TGTGCCAGCAGGCAACTACAGGGGCATGGCTACACCTTC
CASRQLQGHGYTF
>TRBJ1-2|TRBV12-3/TRBV12-4|NA|NA|13
TGTGCCAGCAGTTCACAGGGTCGGGGAGGCTACACCTTC
CASSSQGRGGYTF
>TRBJ1-1|TRBV29-1|NA|NA|13
TGCAGCGTCCAACACTTAGGGAACACTGAAGCTTTCTTT
CSVQHLGNTEAFF
>TRBJ1-5|TRBV20-1|NA|NA|12
TGCAGTGCTAGAGCTGCGGGTCAGCCCCAGCATTTT
CSARAAGQPQHF
>TRBJ2-1|TRBV25-1|NA|NA|14
TGTGCCAGCAGTGAGTCCCTTCGGCGCAATGAGCAGTTCTTC
CASSESLRRNEQFF
>TRBJ1-1|TRBV29-1|NA|NA|13
TGCAGCGTTTTAGGGTTCGGGGGCACTGAAGCTTTCTTT
CSVLGFGGTEAFF
>TRBJ2-3|TRBV4-2|TRBD1|NA|17
TGTGCCAGCAGCCCCCAAGGGGGCGGTGCTAGCAATCAGCCCCAGTATTTT
CASSPQGGGASNQPQYF
>TRBJ1-4|TRBV20-1|NA|NA|12
TGCAGTGCTAGATACAGTGGGGAAAAACTGTTTTTT
CSARYSGEKLFF
>TRBJ1-6|TRBV2|TRBD1|NA|15
TGTGCCAGCAGTAGAGGACAGGGGGATAATTCACTCCTCCACTTT
CASSRGQGDNSLLHF
>TRBJ2-1|TRBV29-1|TRBD2|few|12
TGCAGTGGGTGGGGGGGCTACAATGAGCAGTTCTTC
CSGWGGYNEQFF
>TRBJ2-3|TRBV28|TRBD2|NA|14
TGTGCCAGCAGATCTAGCGGGGGCGGAGATACGCAGTATTTT
CASRSSGGGDTQYF
>TRBJ1-2|TRBV29-1|NA|NA|13
TGCAGCGCCATGGGGGGCTCCAACTATGGCTACACCTTC
CSAMGGSNYGYTF
>TRBJ2-5|TRBV10-3|NA|NA|13
TGTGCCATCAGGGAGGGAGTAGTGGAGACCCAGTACTTC
CAIREGVVETQYF
>TRBJ2-7|TRBV9|TRBD1|NA|15
TGTGCCAGCAGCGCCCAAACAGGGGCAGGTGACGAGCAGTACTTC
CASSAQTGAGDEQYF
>TRBJ1-2|TRBV20-1|NA|NA|14
TGCAGTGCTAGTATGGACAGCATTAACTATGGCTACACCTTC
CSASMDSINYGYTF
>TRBJ1-2|TRBV7-2|NA|NA|15
TGTGCCAGCAGCTCCGCACTACAGGTGCCTCTAGGCTACACCTTC
CASSSALQVPLGYTF
>TRBJ1-4|TRBV9|TRBD1|NA|16
TGTGCCAGCAGTGCAGGCCTAGGACAGGGGAATGAAAAACTGTTTTTT
CASSAGLGQGNEKLFF
>TRBJ1-6|TRBV7-9|NA|few|15
TGTGCCAGCAGCTTGTCGTACGTGGTTAATTCACCCCTCCACTTT
CASSLSYVVNSPLHF
>TRBJ2-1|TRBV20-1|TRBD2|NA|15
TGCAGTGCAAGGACTAGCGGGGCCTCATACAATGAGCAGTTCTTC
CSARTSGASYNEQFF
>TRBJ2-3|TRBV7-2|NA|NA|14
TGTGCCAGCAGCTTGGGTAGTCGCCCAGATACGCAGTATTTT
CASSLGSRPDTQYF
>TRBJ2-5|TRBV29-1|NA|many|13
TGCAGCGTTGGACCATTCCGAGGAGAGACCCAGTACTTC
CSVGPFRGETQYF
>TRBJ1-2|TRBV7-2|NA|NA|15
TGTGCCAGCAGCCTCCGGCCCCAAGCTAACTATGGCTACACCTTC
CASSLRPQANYGYTF
>TRBJ2-7|TRBV7-2|NA|NA|14
TGTGCCAGCAGCCCCCGGGCAGGGACCTACGAGCAGTACTTC
CASSPRAGTYEQYF
>TRBJ1-2|TRBV7-2|NA|few|14
TGTGCCAGCAGCTTAGCGTCAGGGGAATATGGCTACACCTTC
CASSLASGEYGYTF
>TRBJ2-7|TRBV28|NA|few|14
TGTGCCAGCAGTTTGCAGGGACGACTTAACGAGCAGTACTTC
CASSLQGRLNEQYF
>TRBJ1-2|TRBV7-9|NA|NA|12
TGTGCCAGCAGCATCGGGACGGATGGCTACACCTTC
CASSIGTDGYTF
>TRBJ2-1|TRBV4-3|TRBD2|NA|15
TGCGCCAGCAGCCAAGGTTTCGTCGGGGGGGATGAGCAGTTCTTC
CASSQGFVGGDEQFF
>TRBJ1-2|TRBV12-3/TRBV12-4|TRBD1|few|14
TGTGCCAGCAGTTCCTGGACAGGGGACTATGGCTACACCTTC
CASSSWTGDYGYTF
>TRBJ1-4|TRBV18|NA|NA|16
TGTGCCAGCTCACCACCGGCGGTAGCAACTAATGAAAAACTGTTTTTT
CASSPPAVATNEKLFF
>TRBJ1-1|TRBV10-3|TRBD1|NA|13
TGTGCCACCAACGGACAGGAGAACACTGAAGCTTTCTTT
CATNGQENTEAFF
>TRBJ1-1|TRBV3-1|NA|few|13
TGTGCCAGCAGCCAAGATCAGGTCACTGAAGCTTTCTTT
CASSQDQVTEAFF
>TRBJ2-1|TRBV20-1|NA|few|12
TGCAGTGCTCTCCAACGCTACAATGAGCAGTTCTTC
CSALQRYNEQFF
>TRBJ1-2|TRBV3-1|TRBD1|few|13
TGTGCCAGCAGCCATCAGGGGGTAGTAGACTACACCTTC
CASSHQGVVDYTF
>TRBJ2-5|TRBV12-3/TRBV12-4|NA|NA|16
TGTGCCAGCAGAGAGAAAACCTGGACAGAACAAGAGACCCAGTACTTC
CASREKTWTEQETQYF
>TRBJ2-5|TRBV27|NA|NA|17
TGTGCCAGCAGCTCCCAGCGGGCTGTGAGGGAGGTTAAGACCCAGTACTTC
CASSSQRAVREVKTQYF
>TRBJ1-2|TRBV4-3|NA|few|14
TGCGCCAGCAGCCAAGGACAGTTTGACTATGGCTACACCTTC
CASSQGQFDYGYTF
>TRBJ2-2|TRBV4-3|NA|few|16
TGCGCCAGCAGCCTATGGGGCAGGAGACTCACCGGGGAGCTGTTTTTT
CASSLWGRRLTGELFF
>TRBJ2-5|TRBV6-1|NA|NA|14
TGTGCCAGCAGTGGCCGGGACTCTAAAGAGACCCAGTACTTC
CASSGRDSKETQYF
>TRBJ2-3|TRBV25-1|TRBD2|few|17
TGTGCCAGCAGTGAATTTTTCCTAGCGGTCTCCACAGATACGCAGTATTTT
CASSEFFLAVSTDTQYF
>TRBJ1-1|TRBV3-1|NA|NA|14
TGTGCCAGCAGCCCTGGGGGGCATGGGGCTGAAGCTTTCTTT
CASSPGGHGAEAFF
>TRBJ2-1|TRBV12-3/TRBV12-4|NA|NA|12
TGTGCCAGCAGCAGACACTACAATGAGCAGTTCTTC
CASSRHYNEQFF
>TRBJ1-4|TRBV12-3/TRBV12-4|TRBD1|NA|14
TGTGCCAGCAGTCCGACAGGGGATAATGAAAAACGGTTTTTT
CASSPTGDNEKRFF
>TRBJ2-1|TRBV12-3/TRBV12-4|NA|NA|17
TGTGCCAGCAGCCCCGTAAGCGGAGCAAGGGGTGGGGATGAGCAGTTCTTC
CASSPVSGARGGDEQFF